This is a list of T cell receptor beta chains from one sample in a study of T-cell reconstitution after alpha-beta-depleted transplantation in children. Using its own MiXCR run on the PCR reads, TCRdb lists one record per CDR3 protein. Altogether about 92,000 distinct CDR3 sequences are present, 9% to 15% being singletons, with the ten largest covering approximately 13%. The specimen comprised PBMCs from the stem cell graft donor, sampled from the stem cell graft. These receptors were obtained from a human donor who donated a stem cell graft to a child with inherited bone marrow failure. The CDR3 runs from the conserved cysteine through the conserved F or W. The D gene is left open where the match is weak. A row's size may be missing; if present it is once, few, many or a size class.

CDR3,DNA,D,J,V,size
CASSVAPSDGGRIYEQYF,TGTGCCAGCAGCGTAGCTCCGTCGGACGGCGGGAGAATCTACGAGCAGTACTTC,TRBD2,TRBJ2-7,TRBV9,many
CSVVSALGETQYF,TGCAGCGTTGTCTCGGCCCTCGGGGAGACCCAGTACTTC,-,TRBJ2-5,TRBV29-1,many
CASSLGQGRKTQYF,TGTGCCAGCAGCTTGGGACAGGGTCGGAAGACCCAGTACTTC,TRBD1,TRBJ2-5,TRBV13,many
CASSSRQGRGETQYF,TGTGCCAGCAGTTCACGACAGGGTAGGGGAGAGACCCAGTACTTC,TRBD1,TRBJ2-5,TRBV28,many
CASSMRAGSYNEQFF,TGTGCCAGCAGCATGAGAGCGGGATCGTACAATGAGCAGTTCTTC,TRBD2,TRBJ2-1,TRBV6-2/TRBV6-3,many
CASSSSGGELFF,TGTGCCAGCAGCTCTAGCGGCGGGGAGCTGTTTTTT,TRBD2,TRBJ2-2,TRBV3-1,many
CASSLVFEQYF,TGTGCCAGCAGCTTGGTGTTTGAGCAGTACTTC,-,TRBJ2-7,TRBV5-5,many
CASNLIGGGSYEQYF,TGTGCCAGCAACCTTATAGGGGGGGGTTCGTACGAGCAGTACTTC,-,TRBJ2-7,TRBV7-8,many
CATSATDTPFSGANVLTF,TGTGCCACCAGCGCTACAGATACACCCTTCTCTGGGGCCAACGTCCTGACTTTC,-,TRBJ2-6,TRBV15,-
CASSLIWGTGRSGNTIYF,TGTGCCAGCTCCCTGATATGGGGGACAGGGCGCTCTGGAAACACCATATATTTT,TRBD1,TRBJ1-3,TRBV18,-
CATSRDLASGSTDTQYF,TGTGCCACCAGCAGAGATTTGGCTAGCGGAAGCACAGATACGCAGTATTTT,TRBD2,TRBJ2-3,TRBV15,many
CASSPGRVGLAFF,TGTGCCAGCAGTCCCGGTCGGGTTGGTTTGGCTTTCTTT,-,TRBJ1-1,TRBV9,many
CASSLDTQGAGELFF,TGCGCCAGCAGCTTGGACACTCAGGGGGCCGGGGAGCTGTTTTTT,TRBD1,TRBJ2-2,TRBV5-1,many
CASSLSGYSSYEQYF,TGTGCCAGCAGCTTATCGGGCTATAGCTCCTACGAGCAGTACTTC,-,TRBJ2-7,TRBV7-8,many
CATSTRQGVRTDTQYF,TGTGCCACCAGCACAAGACAGGGGGTGAGAACAGATACGCAGTATTTT,TRBD1,TRBJ2-3,TRBV15,many
CASSLPRGGEETQYF,TGCGCCAGCAGCTTACCCAGGGGAGGCGAAGAGACCCAGTACTTC,-,TRBJ2-5,TRBV5-1,few
CASSFRGIDEQYF,TGCGCCAGCAGCTTTCGCGGGATCGACGAGCAGTACTTC,-,TRBJ2-7,TRBV5-1,many
CASSLTGGDGWGTEAFF,TGCGCCAGCAGCTTAACGGGGGGCGATGGTTGGGGCACTGAAGCTTTCTTT,-,TRBJ1-1,TRBV5-1,many
CASSSPQGANTEAFF,TGTGCCAGCAGTTCCCCCCAGGGGGCGAACACTGAAGCTTTCTTT,TRBD1,TRBJ1-1,TRBV12-3/TRBV12-4,many
CASSLSWGGREKLFF,TGTGCCAGCAGTCTTTCATGGGGGGGCAGGGAAAAACTGTTTTTT,-,TRBJ1-4,TRBV25-1,many
CASSPILETQYF,TGTGCCAGCAGTCCAATATTGGAGACCCAGTACTTC,-,TRBJ2-5,TRBV25-1,many
CASSLNALAVSYEQYF,TGCGCCAGCAGCTTGAATGCTCTAGCGGTATCCTACGAGCAGTACTTC,TRBD2,TRBJ2-7,TRBV5-1,many
CASSLDRDYGYTF,TGTGCCAGCAGCTTAGACAGAGACTATGGCTACACCTTC,-,TRBJ1-2,TRBV7-2,many
CSASRDSGNTIYF,TGCAGTGCTAGTCGGGACAGTGGAAACACCATATATTTT,TRBD1,TRBJ1-3,TRBV20-1,many
CRAGVGSMNTEAFF,TGCAGAGCCGGTGTTGGCAGCATGAACACTGAAGCTTTCTTT,-,TRBJ1-1,TRBV20-1,many
CASRSTFGQHQPQHF,TGTGCCAGCAGAAGTACTTTTGGACAGCATCAGCCCCAGCATTTT,-,TRBJ1-5,TRBV12-3/TRBV12-4,many
CSARDHPGSEQYF,TGCAGTGCTAGAGATCACCCCGGGAGCGAGCAGTACTTC,-,TRBJ2-7,TRBV20-1,many
CASSLGGLAGGSLDF,TGTGCCAGCAGCTTAGGTGGACTAGCGGGGGGTTCTCTGGACTTC,TRBD2,TRBJ2-7,TRBV7-6,-
CAIGPSGPTDTQYF,TGTGCCATCGGACCGAGCGGACCCACAGATACGCAGTATTTT,-,TRBJ2-3,TRBV10-3,-
CASSVDRDVGTEAFF,TGTGCCAGCAGCGTCGACCGGGACGTGGGGACTGAAGCTTTCTTT,-,TRBJ1-1,TRBV9,many
CASSSGNTGELFF,TGTGCCAGCAGCTCCGGTAACACCGGGGAGCTGTTTTTT,-,TRBJ2-2,TRBV7-9,many
CASSFIEAFF,TGTGCCAGCAGTTTTATCGAAGCTTTCTTT,-,TRBJ1-1,TRBV27,many
CASSLSGSADTQYF,TGTGCCAGCAGCCTTTCAGGGTCAGCAGATACGCAGTATTTT,-,TRBJ2-3,TRBV3-1,many
CSARDGRHPFEAFF,TGCAGTGCTAGAGATGGGAGACACCCTTTTGAAGCTTTCTTT,-,TRBJ1-1,TRBV20-1,many
CASSDSPIYGYTF,TGCGCCAGCAGTGACAGTCCGATCTATGGCTACACCTTC,-,TRBJ1-2,TRBV10-2,many
CSANQDRGRRFF,TGCAGTGCTAACCAAGACAGGGGTCGGCGGTTCTTC,TRBD1,TRBJ2-1,TRBV20-1,many
CASSLFSGRDGEQFF,TGTGCCAGCAGCTTATTTAGCGGGAGGGATGGTGAGCAGTTCTTC,TRBD2,TRBJ2-1,TRBV7-2,many
CSAVGTAGQETQYF,TGCAGTGCCGTCGGGACCGCGGGTCAAGAGACCCAGTACTTC,-,TRBJ2-5,TRBV20-1,few
CASSPGRTGTNSPLHF,TGCGCCAGCAGCCCAGGACGGACAGGGACGAATTCACCCCTCCACTTT,TRBD1,TRBJ1-6,TRBV5-1,-
CAISDKHTVYNEQFF,TGTGCCATCAGTGACAAGCACACTGTCTACAATGAGCAGTTCTTC,-,TRBJ2-1,TRBV10-3,many
CASSLGRSSGNTIYF,TGTGCCAGCAGCTTAGGGAGGAGCTCTGGAAACACCATATATTTT,-,TRBJ1-3,TRBV7-2,many
CSARDQQGGYGYTF,TGCAGTGCTAGAGATCAACAGGGGGGCTATGGCTACACCTTC,TRBD1,TRBJ1-2,TRBV20-1,many
CASSPSRGTGELFF,TGCGCCAGCAGTCCCTCGAGGGGCACCGGGGAGCTGTTTTTT,-,TRBJ2-2,TRBV5-1,many
CASSLGLEGAAYEQYF,TGTGCCAGCAGTTTAGGGCTTGAAGGGGCCGCCTACGAGCAGTACTTC,-,TRBJ2-7,TRBV27,many
CASSPGTGLYEQYF,TGTGCCAGCAGCCCTGGGACAGGTCTCTACGAGCAGTACTTC,TRBD1,TRBJ2-7,TRBV7-2,many
CSARIRVYGYTF,TGCAGTGCTAGAATCAGGGTCTATGGCTACACCTTC,-,TRBJ1-2,TRBV20-1,many
CSASPSGRAGNIQYF,TGCAGCGCCTCGCCCTCCGGGAGGGCTGGAAACATTCAGTACTTC,TRBD2,TRBJ2-4,TRBV29-1,-
CAWSVSGDQPQHF,TGTGCCTGGAGTGTGTCAGGCGATCAGCCCCAGCATTTT,-,TRBJ1-5,TRBV30,many
CSVVYTGRLGYTF,TGCAGCGTTGTTTATACCGGTCGGTTGGGCTACACCTTC,-,TRBJ1-2,TRBV29-1,many
CASSFLSGGYNEQFF,TGTGCCAGCAGTTTCCTTAGCGGGGGCTATAATGAGCAGTTCTTC,TRBD2,TRBJ2-1,TRBV7-2,-